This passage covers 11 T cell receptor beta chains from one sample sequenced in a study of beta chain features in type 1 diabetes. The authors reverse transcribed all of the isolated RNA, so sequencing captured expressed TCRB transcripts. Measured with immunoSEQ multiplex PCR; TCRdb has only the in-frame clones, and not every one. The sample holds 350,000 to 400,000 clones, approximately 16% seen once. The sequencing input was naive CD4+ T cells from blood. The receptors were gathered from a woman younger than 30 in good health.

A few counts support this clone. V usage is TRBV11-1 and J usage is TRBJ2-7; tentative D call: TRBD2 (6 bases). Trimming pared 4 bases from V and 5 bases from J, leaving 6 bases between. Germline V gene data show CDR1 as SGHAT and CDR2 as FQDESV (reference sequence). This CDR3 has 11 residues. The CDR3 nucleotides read TGTGCCAGCAGCTCGGGGGACGAGCAGTACTTC. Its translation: CASSSGDEQYF.

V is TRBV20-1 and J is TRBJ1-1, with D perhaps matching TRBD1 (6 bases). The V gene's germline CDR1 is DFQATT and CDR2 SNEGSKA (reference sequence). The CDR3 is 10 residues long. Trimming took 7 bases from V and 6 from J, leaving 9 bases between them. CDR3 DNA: TGCAGTGACAGGGATGCTGAAGCTTTCTTT. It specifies CSDRDAEAFF.

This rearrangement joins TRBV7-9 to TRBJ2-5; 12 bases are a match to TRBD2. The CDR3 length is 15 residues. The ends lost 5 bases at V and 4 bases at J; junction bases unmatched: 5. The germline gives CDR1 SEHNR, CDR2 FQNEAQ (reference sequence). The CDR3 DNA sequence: TGTGCCAGCAGCACCGGACTAGCGGGACTAGAGACCCAGTACTTC. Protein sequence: CASSTGLAGLETQYF.

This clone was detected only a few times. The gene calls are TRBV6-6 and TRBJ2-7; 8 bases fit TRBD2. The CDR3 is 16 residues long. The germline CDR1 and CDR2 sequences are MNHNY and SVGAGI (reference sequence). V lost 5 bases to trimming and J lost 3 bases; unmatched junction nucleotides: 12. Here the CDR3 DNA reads TGTGCCAGCAGTCCCCGATCGGCGGGAGGAGTCTACGAGCAGTACTTC. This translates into CASSPRSAGGVYEQYF.

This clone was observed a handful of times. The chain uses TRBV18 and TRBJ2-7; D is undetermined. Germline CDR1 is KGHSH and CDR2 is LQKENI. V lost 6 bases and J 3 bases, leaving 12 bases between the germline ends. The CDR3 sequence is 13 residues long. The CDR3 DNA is TGTGCCAGCTCGCTCGAAGACTTCTACGAGCAGTACTTC. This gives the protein CASSLEDFYEQYF.

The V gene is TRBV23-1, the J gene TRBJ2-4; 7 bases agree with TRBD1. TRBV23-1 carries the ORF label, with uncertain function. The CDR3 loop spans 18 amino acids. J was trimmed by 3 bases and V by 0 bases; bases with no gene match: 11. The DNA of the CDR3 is TGCGCCAGCAGTCAATCGAGGAGACAGGGTCTCGGCAAAAACATTCAGTACTTC. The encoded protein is CASSQSRRQGLGKNIQYF.

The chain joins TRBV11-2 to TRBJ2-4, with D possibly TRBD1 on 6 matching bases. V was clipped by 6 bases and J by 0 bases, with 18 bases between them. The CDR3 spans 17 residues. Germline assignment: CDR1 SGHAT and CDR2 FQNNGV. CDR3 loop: CASRTTGAMVAKNIQYF. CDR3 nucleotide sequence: TGTGCCAGCAGGACGACAGGAGCAATGGTAGCCAAAAACATTCAGTACTTC.

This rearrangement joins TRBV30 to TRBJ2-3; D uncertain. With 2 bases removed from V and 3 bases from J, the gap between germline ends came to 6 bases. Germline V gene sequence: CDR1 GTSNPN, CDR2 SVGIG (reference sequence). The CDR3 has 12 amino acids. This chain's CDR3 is CAWSLTTDTQYF. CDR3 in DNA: TGTGCCTGGAGTCTGACTACAGATACGCAGTATTTT.

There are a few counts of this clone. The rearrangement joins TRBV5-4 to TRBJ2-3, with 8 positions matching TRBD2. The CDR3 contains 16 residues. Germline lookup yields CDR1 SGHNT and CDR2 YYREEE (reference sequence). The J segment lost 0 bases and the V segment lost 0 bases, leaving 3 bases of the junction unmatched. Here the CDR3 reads CASSLALAGSTDTQYF. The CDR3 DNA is TGTGCCAGCAGCTTGGCGCTAGCGGGCAGCACAGATACGCAGTATTTT.

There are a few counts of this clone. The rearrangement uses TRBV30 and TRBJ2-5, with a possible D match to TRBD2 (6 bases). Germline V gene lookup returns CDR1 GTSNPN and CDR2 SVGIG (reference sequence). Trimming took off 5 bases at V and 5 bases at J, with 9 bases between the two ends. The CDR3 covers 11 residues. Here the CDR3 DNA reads TGTGCCTGGGGGAGGTGGGAGACCCAGTACTTC. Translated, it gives CAWGRWETQYF.

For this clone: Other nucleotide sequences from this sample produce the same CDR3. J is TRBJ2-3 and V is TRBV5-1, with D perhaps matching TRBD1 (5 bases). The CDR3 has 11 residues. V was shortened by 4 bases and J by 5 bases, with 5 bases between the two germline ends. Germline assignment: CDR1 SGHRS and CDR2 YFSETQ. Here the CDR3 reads CASSRGDTQYF. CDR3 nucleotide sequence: TGCGCCAGCAGCAGGGGAGATACGCAGTATTTT.